The table lists the clone carrying this T cell receptor beta chain with a few counts. This specimen belongs to a study of identifying expanded T cells in peripheral blood. Germline assignment: CDR1 MNHNY and CDR2 SVGAGI (reference sequence). The ends lost 7 bases at V and 7 bases at J; junction bases unmatched: 7. The CDR3 covers 13 residues. Assay used: immunoSEQ multiplex PCR; TCRdb lists only in-frame clones, some missing. The sample carries 100,000 or so clones, 80% to 90% recorded once. Healthy donors had no documented immune events, such as infections, while sampled. Sequencing was carried out using blood. The source of this sequence is a person between 18 and 75 years old in good health. This chain joins TRBV6-6 and TRBJ2-7; TRBD1 agrees at 10 bases. The CDR3 is CASTRQGAEEQYF. The CDR3 DNA reads TGTGCCAGCACAAGACAGGGGGCCGAAGAGCAGTACTTC.